The rows below give T cell receptor beta chains drawn from one sample of a study of T cell responses to AZD1222 COVID-19 vaccine. TCRdb's copy holds only in-frame clones and misses some; the assay was immunoSEQ multiplex PCR. Of about 120,000 clones listed, 92% are singletons. The sequences come from peripheral blood, collected on day 0 of AZD1222 vaccination. These TCRs come from an adult in good health. The CDR3 runs from the conserved cysteine through the conserved F or W. The order of the fields is D gene, V gene, J gene, clone size, CDR3 protein, CDR3 DNA. The D gene is left open where the match is weak. Size tells how often a clone was seen (once, few, many) or the class of an expanded clone, and some rows leave it out.

d_gene: NA; v_gene: TRBV28; j_gene: TRBJ1-5; abundance: NA; CDR3aa: CASDLRLGVSIGQPQHF; CDR3nt: TGTGCCAGCGATCTTCGTCTGGGAGTAAGTATAGGTCAGCCCCAGCATTTT
d_gene: TRBD2; v_gene: TRBV9; j_gene: TRBJ2-1; abundance: NA; CDR3aa: CASSGSGGAYNEQFF; CDR3nt: TGTGCCAGCAGCGGTAGCGGGGGGGCCTACAATGAGCAGTTCTTC
d_gene: NA; v_gene: TRBV27; j_gene: TRBJ2-3; abundance: NA; CDR3aa: CASSLGLDTQYF; CDR3nt: TGTGCCAGCAGTCTGGGACTCGATACGCAGTATTTT
d_gene: TRBD1; v_gene: TRBV19; j_gene: TRBJ2-1; abundance: NA; CDR3aa: CASSPSGQGRGEQFF; CDR3nt: TGTGCCAGTAGTCCCTCCGGACAGGGGAGGGGTGAGCAGTTCTTC
d_gene: NA; v_gene: TRBV6-4; j_gene: TRBJ2-2; abundance: many; CDR3aa: CASSDRGTGELFF; CDR3nt: TGTGCCAGCAGTGACAGGGGAACCGGGGAGCTGTTTTTT
d_gene: NA; v_gene: TRBV19; j_gene: TRBJ1-5; abundance: NA; CDR3aa: CASTSYSNQPQHF; CDR3nt: TGTGCCAGTACCTCGTATAGCAATCAGCCCCAGCATTTT
d_gene: NA; v_gene: TRBV27; j_gene: TRBJ1-5; abundance: once; CDR3aa: CASGSGNSNQPQHF; CDR3nt: TGTGCCAGCGGTAGCGGAAATAGCAATCAGCCCCAGCATTTT
d_gene: NA; v_gene: TRBV27; j_gene: TRBJ2-1; abundance: NA; CDR3aa: CASSGASSYNEQFF; CDR3nt: TGTGCCAGCAGTGGTGCGAGCTCCTACAATGAGCAGTTCTTC
d_gene: NA; v_gene: TRBV2; j_gene: TRBJ1-1; abundance: NA; CDR3aa: CASSAEVNTEAFF; CDR3nt: TGTGCCAGCAGTGCCGAGGTGAACACTGAAGCTTTCTTT
d_gene: TRBD1; v_gene: TRBV27; j_gene: TRBJ2-1; abundance: few; CDR3aa: CASSPGTGGELPLTNEQFF; CDR3nt: TGTGCCAGCAGTCCTGGGACAGGGGGCGAGTTACCTTTGACCAATGAGCAGTTCTTC
d_gene: NA; v_gene: TRBV5-4; j_gene: TRBJ1-2; abundance: NA; CDR3aa: CASSQGEGYTF; CDR3nt: TGTGCCAGCAGCCAGGGAGAAGGCTACACCTTC
d_gene: NA; v_gene: TRBV6-5; j_gene: TRBJ1-2; abundance: NA; CDR3aa: CASTLGAPSNYGYTF; CDR3nt: TGTGCCAGCACCCTTGGTGCGCCGTCTAACTATGGCTACACCTTC
d_gene: NA; v_gene: TRBV4-1; j_gene: TRBJ1-5; abundance: NA; CDR3aa: CASSQDVGFNQPQHF; CDR3nt: TGCGCCAGCAGCCAAGACGTCGGGTTCAATCAGCCCCAGCATTTT
d_gene: NA; v_gene: TRBV21-1; j_gene: TRBJ1-3; abundance: NA; CDR3aa: CASTPSERGSGNTIYF; CDR3nt: TGTGCCAGCACCCCAAGTGAGAGGGGCTCTGGAAACACCATATATTTT
d_gene: NA; v_gene: TRBV5-1; j_gene: TRBJ1-1; abundance: NA; CDR3aa: CASSSQGDEAFF; CDR3nt: TGCGCCAGCAGCTCACAAGGTGATGAAGCTTTCTTT
d_gene: NA; v_gene: TRBV5-6; j_gene: TRBJ2-4; abundance: NA; CDR3aa: CASSLYVAVNIQYF; CDR3nt: TGTGCCAGCAGCTTGTATGTGGCGGTAAACATTCAGTACTTC
d_gene: TRBD1; v_gene: TRBV2; j_gene: TRBJ2-3; abundance: NA; CDR3aa: CASSDGQGYTDTQYF; CDR3nt: TGTGCCAGCAGTGACGGACAGGGGTACACAGATACGCAGTATTTT
d_gene: NA; v_gene: TRBV9; j_gene: TRBJ2-7; abundance: NA; CDR3aa: CASSVDGRSYEQYF; CDR3nt: TGTGCCAGCAGCGTAGATGGCAGGTCTTACGAGCAGTACTTC
d_gene: NA; v_gene: TRBV28; j_gene: TRBJ1-4; abundance: once; CDR3aa: CASGAGSNEKLFF; CDR3nt: TGTGCCAGCGGGGCAGGGTCTAATGAAAAACTGTTTTTT
d_gene: NA; v_gene: TRBV5-1; j_gene: TRBJ2-7; abundance: NA; CDR3aa: CASSPSGTYEQYF; CDR3nt: TGCGCCAGCAGCCCAAGCGGTACCTACGAGCAGTACTTC
d_gene: TRBD1; v_gene: TRBV19; j_gene: TRBJ1-6; abundance: once; CDR3aa: CASSNQGQGGNSPLHF; CDR3nt: TGTGCCAGTAGTAACCAAGGACAGGGCGGTAATTCACCCCTCCACTTT
d_gene: NA; v_gene: TRBV7-8; j_gene: TRBJ1-5; abundance: NA; CDR3aa: CASSLDPAYSNQPQHF; CDR3nt: TGTGCCAGCAGCTTAGACCCAGCGTATAGCAATCAGCCCCAGCATTTT
d_gene: TRBD2; v_gene: TRBV7-8; j_gene: TRBJ2-1; abundance: NA; CDR3aa: CASSLRRLALYNEQFF; CDR3nt: TGTGCCAGCAGCTTACGAAGACTAGCGCTCTACAATGAGCAGTTCTTC
d_gene: NA; v_gene: TRBV5-1; j_gene: TRBJ2-6; abundance: once; CDR3aa: CASSLEAVGSGANVLTF; CDR3nt: TGCGCCAGCAGCTTGGAGGCGGTTGGATCTGGGGCCAACGTCCTGACTTTC
d_gene: NA; v_gene: TRBV7-2; j_gene: TRBJ1-5; abundance: NA; CDR3aa: CASSLGPGNQPQHF; CDR3nt: TGTGCCAGCAGCTTAGGCCCAGGAAATCAGCCCCAGCATTTT
d_gene: TRBD2; v_gene: TRBV4-2; j_gene: TRBJ2-5; abundance: few; CDR3aa: CASSQVLLAGEETQYF; CDR3nt: TGTGCCAGCAGCCAAGTCCTACTAGCGGGAGAGGAGACCCAGTACTTC
d_gene: NA; v_gene: TRBV5-1; j_gene: TRBJ2-7; abundance: NA; CDR3aa: CASSFAGSYEQYF; CDR3nt: TGCGCCAGCAGCTTCGCAGGCTCCTACGAGCAGTACTTC
d_gene: TRBD1; v_gene: TRBV19; j_gene: TRBJ2-1; abundance: NA; CDR3aa: CASMDRSNEQFF; CDR3nt: TGTGCCAGTATGGACAGGAGCAATGAGCAGTTCTTC
d_gene: NA; v_gene: TRBV9; j_gene: TRBJ2-2; abundance: NA; CDR3aa: CASSEGTGELFF; CDR3nt: TGTGCCAGCAGCGAGGGAACCGGGGAGCTGTTTTTT
d_gene: NA; v_gene: TRBV27; j_gene: TRBJ2-7; abundance: NA; CDR3aa: CASSLQGYEQYF; CDR3nt: TGTGCCAGCAGTTTACAAGGTTACGAGCAGTACTTC
d_gene: TRBD2; v_gene: TRBV7-9; j_gene: TRBJ2-1; abundance: once; CDR3aa: CASSLAGVGDEQFF; CDR3nt: TGTGCCAGCAGCCTAGCGGGAGTTGGGGATGAGCAGTTCTTC
d_gene: NA; v_gene: TRBV19; j_gene: TRBJ1-2; abundance: NA; CDR3aa: CASSIQSNYGYTF; CDR3nt: TGTGCCAGTAGTATCCAGTCTAACTATGGCTACACCTTC
d_gene: TRBD1; v_gene: TRBV10-3; j_gene: TRBJ1-2; abundance: NA; CDR3aa: CAISELEGAGRFGYTF; CDR3nt: TGTGCCATCAGTGAGCTGGAGGGGGCAGGGAGGTTTGGCTACACCTTC
d_gene: NA; v_gene: TRBV5-1; j_gene: TRBJ1-1; abundance: NA; CDR3aa: CASSFRGNTEAFF; CDR3nt: TGCGCCAGCAGCTTCAGGGGGAACACTGAAGCTTTCTTT
d_gene: TRBD2; v_gene: TRBV4-1; j_gene: TRBJ2-3; abundance: NA; CDR3aa: CASSQDRLAGGDTQYF; CDR3nt: TGCGCCAGCAGCCAAGATCGTCTAGCGGGGGGGGATACGCAGTATTTT
d_gene: TRBD2; v_gene: TRBV7-2; j_gene: TRBJ2-7; abundance: NA; CDR3aa: CASSLDPPTSGRASIQQYF; CDR3nt: TGTGCCAGCAGCTTAGATCCCCCGACTAGCGGGAGGGCCTCTATCCAGCAGTACTTC
d_gene: TRBD2; v_gene: TRBV3-1/TRBV3-2; j_gene: TRBJ2-3; abundance: NA; CDR3aa: CASSQEAGEADTQYF; CDR3nt: TGTGCCAGCAGCCAAGAAGCGGGAGAAGCGGATACGCAGTATTTT
d_gene: TRBD1; v_gene: TRBV28; j_gene: TRBJ1-5; abundance: NA; CDR3aa: CASSFAPRGYQPQHF; CDR3nt: TGTGCCAGCAGTTTTGCGCCCAGGGGGTATCAGCCCCAGCATTTT
d_gene: TRBD1; v_gene: TRBV3-1/TRBV3-2; j_gene: TRBJ2-7; abundance: NA; CDR3aa: CASSFFGTDSGRSSYEQYF; CDR3nt: TGTGCCAGCAGCTTCTTTGGGACAGATTCTGGAAGGAGCTCCTACGAGCAGTACTTC
d_gene: NA; v_gene: TRBV16; j_gene: TRBJ1-5; abundance: NA; CDR3aa: CASSLTPRAGNQPQHF; CDR3nt: TGTGCCAGCAGCCTTACACCTCGGGCAGGCAATCAGCCCCAGCATTTT
d_gene: NA; v_gene: TRBV6-5; j_gene: TRBJ1-3; abundance: NA; CDR3aa: CASSYSSHGGISTIYF; CDR3nt: TGTGCCAGCAGTTACTCGTCTCACGGGGGGATATCCACCATATATTTT
d_gene: NA; v_gene: TRBV10-3; j_gene: TRBJ2-7; abundance: NA; CDR3aa: CAISESLGRQGSSYEQYF; CDR3nt: TGTGCCATCAGTGAGTCGTTAGGTCGGCAGGGAAGCTCCTACGAGCAGTACTTC
d_gene: NA; v_gene: TRBV5-4; j_gene: TRBJ2-1; abundance: NA; CDR3aa: CASSYGGTLNEQFF; CDR3nt: TGTGCCAGCAGCTACGGCGGCACGTTAAATGAGCAGTTCTTC
d_gene: NA; v_gene: TRBV10-3; j_gene: TRBJ1-3; abundance: NA; CDR3aa: CAISPGHLNSGNTIYF; CDR3nt: TGTGCCATCAGCCCGGGACACCTAAACTCTGGAAACACCATATATTTT
d_gene: NA; v_gene: TRBV18; j_gene: TRBJ1-5; abundance: NA; CDR3aa: CASSLGPGGEPQHF; CDR3nt: TGTGCCAGCTCACTAGGTCCGGGAGGGGAGCCCCAGCATTTT
d_gene: TRBD2; v_gene: TRBV7-6; j_gene: TRBJ2-1; abundance: NA; CDR3aa: CASSLVAASGRTYNEQFF; CDR3nt: TGTGCCAGCAGCTTAGTAGCGGCTAGCGGGAGGACCTACAATGAGCAGTTCTTC
d_gene: NA; v_gene: TRBV27; j_gene: TRBJ1-1; abundance: few; CDR3aa: CASSPVWGLEAFF; CDR3nt: TGTGCCAGCAGTCCCGTGTGGGGGTTGGAAGCTTTCTTT
d_gene: TRBD2; v_gene: TRBV18; j_gene: TRBJ2-5; abundance: NA; CDR3aa: CASSPLASGFQETQYF; CDR3nt: TGTGCCAGCTCACCGTTGGCTAGCGGGTTCCAAGAGACCCAGTACTTC
d_gene: TRBD1; v_gene: TRBV6-5; j_gene: TRBJ1-2; abundance: NA; CDR3aa: CASSYLQGARVKGYTF; CDR3nt: TGTGCCAGCAGTTATCTACAGGGGGCGCGAGTGAAAGGCTACACCTTC
d_gene: NA; v_gene: TRBV30; j_gene: TRBJ2-1; abundance: once; CDR3aa: CAWSLAVEQFF; CDR3nt: TGTGCCTGGAGTCTTGCCGTTGAGCAGTTCTTC
d_gene: NA; v_gene: TRBV4-1; j_gene: TRBJ1-5; abundance: NA; CDR3aa: CASSQGAGNQPQHF; CDR3nt: TGCGCCAGCAGCCAAGGTGCAGGGAATCAGCCCCAGCATTTT
d_gene: NA; v_gene: TRBV12-3/TRBV12-4; j_gene: TRBJ1-1; abundance: NA; CDR3aa: CASTRMLNTEAFF; CDR3nt: TGTGCCAGCACCAGGATGCTGAACACTGAAGCTTTCTTT